One and the same sample provided the 13 T cell receptor beta chains below, sequenced in a study of blood T cell repertoires in COVID-19. Sequenced by immunoSEQ multiplex PCR; TCRdb stores in-frame clones only, minus some. The sample includes 210,000 or so clones, around 83% of them seen just once. Source material: peripheral blood. The receptors were sampled from a man in his fifties with active or convalescent COVID-19.

This clone has only a few counts. V is TRBV30 and J is TRBJ1-6; 8 nucleotides agree with TRBD1. Germline loops: CDR1 GTSNPN, CDR2 SVGIG (reference sequence). Trimming removed 4 bases from V and 7 bases from J; junction bases left unmatched: 6. The length of the CDR3 is 14 residues. The CDR3 DNA sequence: TGTGCCTGGACCCAGACAGGGGCAAATTCACCCCTCCACTTT. Its protein product is CAWTQTGANSPLHF.

The gene calls are TRBV7-2 and TRBJ1-1, with no clear D. Germline loops: CDR1 SGHTA, CDR2 FQGNSA. CDR3 length: 12 residues. V was clipped by 3 bases and J by 6 bases, with 8 bases between them. The CDR3 sequence is CASSFDKAEAFF. In DNA form, the CDR3 reads TGTGCCAGCAGCTTCGACAAGGCTGAAGCTTTCTTT.

This clone was counted a single time. The V gene is TRBV5-1, the J gene TRBJ1-2; 7 bases align to TRBD1. Germline CDR1 is SGHRS and CDR2 is YFSETQ. The length of the CDR3 is 14 residues. The V and J ends lost 4 bases and 6 bases, in that order; junction bases with no gene match: 9. The CDR3 coding sequence is TGCGCCAGCAGCGCATCGGGAGGGGGCCATGGCTACACCTTC. It encodes CASSASGGGHGYTF.

This rearrangement joins TRBV6-5 to TRBJ1-2; D not certain. CDR1 MNHEY and CDR2 SVGAGI come from the germline V gene. This CDR3 has 13 residues. V was cut by 5 bases and J by 0 bases, with 7 bases left in between. The CDR3 DNA reads TGTGCCAGCAGTCCGACTCCTAACTATGGCTACACCTTC. It specifies CASSPTPNYGYTF.

This chain joins TRBV7-9 and TRBJ1-4; D gene ambiguous. This CDR3 contains 16 residues. Germline lookup yields CDR1 SEHNR and CDR2 FQNEAQ (reference sequence). Trimming stripped 0 bases from V and 6 bases from J, with 14 bases between. DNA for the CDR3: TGTGCCAGCAGCTTAGCGAAGGGAGGAAGATATGAAAAACTGTTTTTT. Amino acids: CASSLAKGGRYEKLFF.

This rearrangement joins TRBV5-1 to TRBJ2-3; 9 positions match TRBD1. The junction had 6 bases not matched to a gene; V was cut back by 2 bases and J by 2 bases. Germline CDR1 reads SGHRS; CDR2 reads YFSETQ. The CDR3 runs 16 residues. CDR3: CASSLYRGRVTDTQYF. CDR3 coding DNA: TGCGCCAGCAGCTTATACAGGGGGCGGGTCACAGATACGCAGTATTTT. Drawing the rest from reference TRBV5-1 and TRBJ2-3, the complete variable domain is KAGVTQTPRYLIKTRGQQVTLSCSPISGHRSVSWYQQTPGQGLQFLFEYFSETQRNKGNFPGRFSGRQFSNSRSEMNVSTLELGDSALYLCASSLYRGRVTDTQYFGPGTRLTVL.

The CDR3 coding sequence is TGTGCCAGCAGCGCGGACCCACAGGGGACTGGAAACACCATATATTTT. Residues: CASSADPQGTGNTIYF. The chain links TRBV13 to TRBJ1-3, with TRBD1 identical over 7 bases. Trimming at V came to 5 bases and at J to 2 bases, leaving 9 bases not matched to a gene. In germline, CDR1 is PRHDT, CDR2 FYEKMQ (reference sequence). The CDR3 consists of 16 residues. Drawing the rest from reference TRBV13 and TRBJ1-3, the complete variable domain is AAGVIQSPRHLIKEKRETATLKCYPIPRHDTVYWYQQGPGQDPQFLISFYEKMQSDKGSIPDRFSAQQFSDYHSELNMSSLELGDSALYFCASSADPQGTGNTIYFGEGSWLTVV.

CDR3 amino acids: CASSALRGPYNEQFF. The DNA for the CDR3 is TGTGCCAGCAGCGCCCTTCGCGGGCCCTACAATGAGCAGTTCTTC. This chain uses TRBV7-6 with TRBJ2-1; possibly TRBD2 for D (5 bases). Between the trimmed V and J ends, which lost 5 bases and 2 bases, there was a span of 13 bases. The CDR3 spans 15 residues. CDR1 is SGHVS and CDR2 is FNYEAQ in the germline V gene.

The chain joins TRBV30 to TRBJ1-4; 7 bases align to TRBD1. The germline CDR1 and CDR2 sequences are GTSNPN and SVGIG (reference sequence). The CDR3 sequence is 15 residues long. Trimming removed 4 bases from V and 2 bases from J; junction bases left unmatched: 7. This CDR3 reads CAWMGRGATNEKLFF. The CDR3 coding sequence is TGTGCCTGGATGGGCAGGGGGGCGACTAATGAAAAACTGTTTTTT.

The chain links TRBV5-5 to TRBJ1-1; D not resolved. Germline V gene lookup returns CDR1 SGHKS and CDR2 YYEKEE (reference sequence). The CDR3 length is 16 residues. V gave up 0 bases and J gave up 2 bases, with 14 bases separating them. CDR3 amino acids: CASSLAFSLINTEAFF. The DNA of the CDR3 is TGTGCCAGCAGCTTGGCCTTTTCCTTAATTAACACTGAAGCTTTCTTT.

The chain links TRBV5-6 to TRBJ2-7; 7 bases line up with TRBD2. Germline V gives CDR1 SGHDT, CDR2 YYEEEE. This CDR3 spans 14 amino acids. V gave up 2 bases and J gave up 0 bases; unmatched junction bases: 2. This chain's CDR3 is CASSFAGDSYEQYF. As DNA, the CDR3 is TGTGCCAGCAGCTTTGCGGGGGACTCCTACGAGCAGTACTTC.

The chain employs TRBV5-6 and TRBJ2-3, with 11 bases identical to TRBD2. CDR3 length equals 17 residues. V trimming: 0 bases; J trimming: 6 bases; junction bases outside the gene matches: 9. Looked up from germline, CDR1 is SGHDT and CDR2 is YYEEEE. The CDR3 here is CASSLASVSGGADTQYF. CDR3 in DNA: TGTGCCAGCAGCTTGGCCAGTGTTAGCGGGGGGGCGGATACGCAGTATTTT. The variable domain in full, with the rest retrieved from reference TRBV5-6 and TRBJ2-3, is DAGVTQSPTHLIKTRGQQVTLRCSPKSGHDTVSWYQQALGQGPQFIFQYYEEEERQRGNFPDRFSGHQFPNYSSELNVNALLLGDSALYLCASSLASVSGGADTQYFGPGTRLTVL.

CDR3 nucleotide sequence: TGTGCCAGCAGTGAAGCACAGGGCTCTGAAGCTTTCTTT. This sequence encodes CASSEAQGSEAFF. J is TRBJ1-1 and V is TRBV6-1, with D perhaps matching TRBD1 (6 bases). This CDR3 has 13 residues. V was cut by 0 bases and J by 6 bases, with 8 bases left in between. Germline values: CDR1 MNHNS, CDR2 SASEGT.